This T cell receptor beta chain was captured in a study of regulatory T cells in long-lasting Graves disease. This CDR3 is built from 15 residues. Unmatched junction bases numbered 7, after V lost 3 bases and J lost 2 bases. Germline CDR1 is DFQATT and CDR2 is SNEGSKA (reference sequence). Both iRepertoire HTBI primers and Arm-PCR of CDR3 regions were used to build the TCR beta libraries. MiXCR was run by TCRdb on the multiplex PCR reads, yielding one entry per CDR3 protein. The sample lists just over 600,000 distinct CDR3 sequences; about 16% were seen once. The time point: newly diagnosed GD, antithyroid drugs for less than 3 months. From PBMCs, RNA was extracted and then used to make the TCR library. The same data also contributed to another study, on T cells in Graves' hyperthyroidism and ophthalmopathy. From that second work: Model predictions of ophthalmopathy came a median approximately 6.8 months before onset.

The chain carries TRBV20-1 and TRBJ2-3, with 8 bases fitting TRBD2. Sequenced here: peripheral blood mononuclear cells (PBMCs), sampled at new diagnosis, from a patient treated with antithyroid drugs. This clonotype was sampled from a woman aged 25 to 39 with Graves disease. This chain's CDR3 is CSASPAGVPTDTQYF. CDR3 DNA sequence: TGCAGTGCTAGCCCAGCGGGAGTACCCACAGATACGCAGTATTTT.